Listed below are T cell receptor beta chains from one sample, sequenced in a study of identical twins. TCRdb reanalysed the 5' RACE reads using MiXCR and keeps one entry per CDR3 protein. The sample has about 810,000 distinct CDR3 sequences; around an eighth are singletons. This same sample was also taken into another study, of yellow fever vaccine responses in identical twins.

The sequenced sample was PBMCs. All receptors derive from a woman aged 18 to 35 in good health. Both conserved end residues are part of each CDR3. Each record gives: clone size, V gene, J gene, D gene, CDR3 DNA, CDR3 protein. D genes are given only for firm matches. Size is omitted from some rows. Given values are once, few, many or a class for expanded clones.

>many|TRBV2|TRBJ2-5|NA
TGTGCCAGCAGTGACGGCTGGGAGACCCAGTACTTC
CASSDGWETQYF
>NA|TRBV7-8|TRBJ1-4|NA
TGTGCCAGCAGCCCGCGTTTAGAAAAACTGTTTTTT
CASSPRLEKLFF
>many|TRBV6-5|TRBJ2-3|NA
TGTGCCAGCAGTTACTCGATCCAGCTAGATACGCAGTATTTT
CASSYSIQLDTQYF
>few|TRBV20-1|TRBJ2-1|NA
TGCAGTGCTAGAGACCACCGAGGAGGGGGCGATGAGCAGTTCTTC
CSARDHRGGGDEQFF
>NA|TRBV20-1|TRBJ2-1|NA
TGCAGTGCTAGTATGGTAGCGAGGGGGGATTACAATGAGCAGTTCTTC
CSASMVARGDYNEQFF
>few|TRBV10-3|TRBJ2-3|NA
TGTGCCATCAGTGGGGGGAGGACGACTTCTCGCACAGATACGCAGTATTTT
CAISGGRTTSRTDTQYF
>few|TRBV29-1|TRBJ1-1|NA
TGCAGCGTTGACGGAGGGTGGACTGAAGCTTTCTTT
CSVDGGWTEAFF
>NA|TRBV6-2/TRBV6-3|TRBJ2-3|NA
TGTGCCAGCAGTTACGAAGTCGGGGCGGGCCCAGATACGCAGTATTTT
CASSYEVGAGPDTQYF
>many|TRBV29-1|TRBJ2-6|NA
TGCAGCGTTCCACAGGGTTCTGGGGCCAACGTCCTGACTTTC
CSVPQGSGANVLTF
>many|TRBV29-1|TRBJ1-1|NA
TGCAGCGTTGAGGTGACAGCGATGAACACTGAAGCTTTCTTT
CSVEVTAMNTEAFF
>few|TRBV6-1|TRBJ2-1|TRBD2
TGTGCCAGCAGTGACGCGGGAGTACGAAATGAGCAGTTCTTC
CASSDAGVRNEQFF
>NA|TRBV25-1|TRBJ1-6|TRBD1
TGTGCCAGCAGTGAATCCTATGGGACAGCGAATAATTCACCCCTCCACTTT
CASSESYGTANNSPLHF
>NA|TRBV18|TRBJ2-1|TRBD1
TGTGCCAGCTCACCTGACAGGGGGCTCCCTATAAAGTCCTCCTACAATGAGCAGTTCTTC
CASSPDRGLPIKSSYNEQFF
>few|TRBV7-8|TRBJ2-1|NA
TGTGCCAGCAAGGTCGGTCAGGGGATGAGAGATGAGCAGTTCTTC
CASKVGQGMRDEQFF
>NA|TRBV3-1|TRBJ2-1|TRBD2
TGTGCCAGCTGCAAGCAGGGACTAGCGGGAGGGCCGGGGTACAATGAGCAGTTCTTC
CASCKQGLAGGPGYNEQFF
>NA|TRBV6-1|TRBJ2-2|NA
TGTGCCAGCCGCTCCGGGGGTAGGACCGGGGAGCTGTTTTTT
CASRSGGRTGELFF
>few|TRBV5-1|TRBJ1-4|NA
TGCGCCAGCAGCTTGGGACACCCAACTAATGAAAAACTGTTTTTT
CASSLGHPTNEKLFF
>NA|TRBV20-1|TRBJ2-1|NA
TGCAGTGCTACCCCCAGTCCTAGCAGCTACAATGAGCAGTTCTTC
CSATPSPSSYNEQFF
>few|TRBV2|TRBJ1-1|NA
TGTGCCAGCAGTGTATTGGGGTTCGGCAACACTGAAGCTTTCTTT
CASSVLGFGNTEAFF
>few|TRBV6-5|TRBJ1-6|NA
TGTGCCAGCAGTTACGAAAGGGGGGCTTCACCCCTCCACTTT
CASSYERGASPLHF
>many|TRBV3-1|TRBJ2-6|NA
TGTGCCAGCACCGGGGCCAACGTCCTGACTTTC
CASTGANVLTF
>NA|TRBV29-1|TRBJ1-1|NA
TGCAGCCATGAGATGAACACTGAAGCTTTCTTT
CSHEMNTEAFF
>few|TRBV20-1|TRBJ1-1|NA
TGCAGTGCTAGACCCAGGGGCGGCACTGAAGCTTTCTTT
CSARPRGGTEAFF
>few|TRBV29-1|TRBJ2-1|TRBD1
TGCAGCGTTCCGGACAGGGTGGGCAATGAGCAGTTCTTC
CSVPDRVGNEQFF
>NA|TRBV2|TRBJ2-7|NA
TGTGCCAGCAGTGACGGCGATGGGTACGAGCAGTACTTC
CASSDGDGYEQYF
>many|TRBV20-1|TRBJ2-7|TRBD2
TGCAGTGCGACGGGTAGCGGGATCCACGAGCAGTACTTC
CSATGSGIHEQYF
>many|TRBV10-3|TRBJ1-6|NA
TGTGCCATCAGTGAGGCGGACGGCTATAATTCACCCCTCCACTTT
CAISEADGYNSPLHF
>many|TRBV5-1|TRBJ2-7|NA
TGCGCCAGCAGCTTGGGACTAAACTACTACGAGCAGTACTTC
CASSLGLNYYEQYF
>few|TRBV29-1|TRBJ1-4|NA
TGCAGCGCCAGGGAGTTTGGTGAAAAACTGTTTTTT
CSAREFGEKLFF
>NA|TRBV29-1|TRBJ2-5|NA
TGCAGCGTTGAAGGCTACGGCGGGACCCAGTACTTC
CSVEGYGGTQYF
>NA|TRBV24-1|TRBJ2-2|NA
TGTGCCACCAGTGATTTAAGCAGGGGCGGGGAGCTGTTTTTT
CATSDLSRGGELFF
>few|TRBV11-2|TRBJ2-5|TRBD2
TGTGCCAGCAGTACGGTAGCGGGGACAAAGACCCAGTACTTC
CASSTVAGTKTQYF
>NA|TRBV12-3/TRBV12-4|TRBJ2-3|TRBD2
TGTGCCAGCACCTCGGGGGGGCGCTTAGATACGCAGTATTTT
CASTSGGRLDTQYF
>NA|TRBV6-4|TRBJ2-1|TRBD2
TGTGCCAGCAGTGAAGCGGGAGGTAGCAATGAGCAGTTCTTC
CASSEAGGSNEQFF
>many|TRBV7-9|TRBJ2-5|NA
TGTGCCAGCAGCTTGGGAAAACGGGGCCAAGAGACCCAGTACTTC
CASSLGKRGQETQYF
>NA|TRBV20-1|TRBJ1-4|NA
TGCAGTGCTTTACCCCCGGGAGCTTCTAATGAAAAACTGTTTTTT
CSALPPGASNEKLFF
>many|TRBV28|TRBJ2-7|NA
TGTGCCAGCAGTTCCCCGATCTCGGCTGTCTACGAGCAGTACTTC
CASSSPISAVYEQYF
>NA|TRBV6-1|TRBJ2-1|NA
TGTGCCAGCAGTGAAGAGGGGACGGGGGGCTGGTACAATGAGCAGTTCTTC
CASSEEGTGGWYNEQFF
>few|TRBV2|TRBJ2-7|TRBD2
TGTGCCAGCATGCTGGCTAGCGGGGCGTACGAGCAGTACTTC
CASMLASGAYEQYF
>NA|TRBV18|TRBJ2-3|TRBD2
TGTGCCAGCTCACCACCATTGCGGGGGAGCACAGATACGCAGTATTTT
CASSPPLRGSTDTQYF